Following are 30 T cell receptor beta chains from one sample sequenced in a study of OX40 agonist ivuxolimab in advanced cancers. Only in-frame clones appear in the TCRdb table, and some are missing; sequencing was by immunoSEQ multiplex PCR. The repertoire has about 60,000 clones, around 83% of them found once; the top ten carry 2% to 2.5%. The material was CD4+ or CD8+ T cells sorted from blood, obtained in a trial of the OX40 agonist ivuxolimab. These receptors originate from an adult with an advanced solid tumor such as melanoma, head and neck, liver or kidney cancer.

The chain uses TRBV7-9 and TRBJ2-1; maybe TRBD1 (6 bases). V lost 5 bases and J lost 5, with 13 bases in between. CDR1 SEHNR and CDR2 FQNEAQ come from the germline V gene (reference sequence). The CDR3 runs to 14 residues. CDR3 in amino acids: CASSPDSLNNEQFF. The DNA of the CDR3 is TGTGCCAGCAGCCCGGACAGTCTAAACAATGAGCAGTTCTTC.

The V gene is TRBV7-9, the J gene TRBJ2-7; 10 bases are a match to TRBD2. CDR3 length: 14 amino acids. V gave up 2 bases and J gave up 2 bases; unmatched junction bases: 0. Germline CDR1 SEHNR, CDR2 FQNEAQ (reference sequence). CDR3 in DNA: TGTGCCAGCAGCTTAACTAGCGGGGCCTACGAGCAGTACTTC. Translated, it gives CASSLTSGAYEQYF.

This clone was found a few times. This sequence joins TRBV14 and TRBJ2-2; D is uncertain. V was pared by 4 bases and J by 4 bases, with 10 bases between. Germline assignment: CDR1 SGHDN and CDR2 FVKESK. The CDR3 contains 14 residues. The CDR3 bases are TGTGCCAGCAGCCTCCGCACGGGCACCGGGGAGCTGTTTTTT. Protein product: CASSLRTGTGELFF.

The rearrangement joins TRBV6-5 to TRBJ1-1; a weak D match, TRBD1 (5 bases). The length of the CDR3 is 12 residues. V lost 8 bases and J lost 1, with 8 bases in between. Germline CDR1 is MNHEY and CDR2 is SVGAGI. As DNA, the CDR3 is TGTGCCAGCGCAACAGGGAACACTGAAGCTTTCTTT. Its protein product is CASATGNTEAFF.

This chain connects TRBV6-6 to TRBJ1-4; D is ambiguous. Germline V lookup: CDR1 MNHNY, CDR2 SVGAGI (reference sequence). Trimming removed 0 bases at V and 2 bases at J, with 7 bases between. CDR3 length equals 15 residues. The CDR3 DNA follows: TGTGCCAGCAGTTACTCGACCGGTACTAATGAAAAACTGTTTTTT. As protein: CASSYSTGTNEKLFF.

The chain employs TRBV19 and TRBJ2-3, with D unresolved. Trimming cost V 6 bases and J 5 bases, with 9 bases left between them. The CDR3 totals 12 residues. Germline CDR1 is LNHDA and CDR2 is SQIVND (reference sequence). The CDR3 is CASRISGDTQYF. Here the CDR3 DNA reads TGTGCCAGTAGGATATCGGGAGATACGCAGTATTTT.

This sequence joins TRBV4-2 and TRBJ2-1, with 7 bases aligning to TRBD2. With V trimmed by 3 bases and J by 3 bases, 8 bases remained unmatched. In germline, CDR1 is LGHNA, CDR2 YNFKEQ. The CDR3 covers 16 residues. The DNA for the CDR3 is TGTGCCAGCAGCCATACCCCAGCGGGAAACTACAATGAGCAGTTCTTC. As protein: CASSHTPAGNYNEQFF.

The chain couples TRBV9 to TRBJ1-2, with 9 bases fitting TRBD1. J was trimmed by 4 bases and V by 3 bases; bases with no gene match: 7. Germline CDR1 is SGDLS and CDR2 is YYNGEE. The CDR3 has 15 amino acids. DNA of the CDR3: TGTGCCAGCAGCGAAAGACAGGGGGGAGCCTATGGCTACACCTTC. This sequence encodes CASSERQGGAYGYTF.

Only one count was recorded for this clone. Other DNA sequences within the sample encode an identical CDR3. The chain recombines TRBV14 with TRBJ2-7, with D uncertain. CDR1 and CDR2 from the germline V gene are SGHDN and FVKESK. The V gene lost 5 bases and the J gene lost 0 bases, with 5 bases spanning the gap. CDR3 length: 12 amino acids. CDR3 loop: CASSASSYEQYF. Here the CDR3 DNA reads TGTGCCAGCAGCGCCAGCTCCTACGAGCAGTACTTC.

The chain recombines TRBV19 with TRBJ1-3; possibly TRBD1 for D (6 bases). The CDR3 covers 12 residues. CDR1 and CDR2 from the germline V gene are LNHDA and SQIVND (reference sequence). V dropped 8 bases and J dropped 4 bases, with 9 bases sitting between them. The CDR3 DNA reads TGTGCCAGTGGACAGTTGGGAAACACCATATATTTT. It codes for CASGQLGNTIYF.

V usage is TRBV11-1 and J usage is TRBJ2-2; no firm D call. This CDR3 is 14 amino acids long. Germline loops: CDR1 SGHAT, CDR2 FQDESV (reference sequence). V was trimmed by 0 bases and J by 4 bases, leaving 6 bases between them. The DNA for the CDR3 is TGTGCCAGCAGCTTAGCCACCGGCACCGGGGAGCTGTTTTTT. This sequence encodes CASSLATGTGELFF.

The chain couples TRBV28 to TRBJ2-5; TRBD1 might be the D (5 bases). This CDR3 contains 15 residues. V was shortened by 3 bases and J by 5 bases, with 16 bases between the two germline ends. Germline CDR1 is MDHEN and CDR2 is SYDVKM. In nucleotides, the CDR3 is TGTGCCAGCAGTTTGCCTACAGGAGAATGGGAGACCCAGTACTTC. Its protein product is CASSLPTGEWETQYF.

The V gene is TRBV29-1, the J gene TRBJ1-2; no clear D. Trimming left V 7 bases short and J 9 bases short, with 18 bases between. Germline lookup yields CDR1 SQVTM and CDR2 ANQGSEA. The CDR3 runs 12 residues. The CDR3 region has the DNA TGCAGCGCCCACTCGGAATCTTCAAGCTACACCTTC. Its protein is CSAHSESSSYTF.

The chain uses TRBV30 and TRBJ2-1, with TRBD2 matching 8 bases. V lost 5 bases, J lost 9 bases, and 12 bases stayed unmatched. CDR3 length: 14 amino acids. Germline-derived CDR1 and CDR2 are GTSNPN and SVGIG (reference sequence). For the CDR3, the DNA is TGTGCCTGGGCTAGACTAGCGACCGAAGGTGAGCAGTTCTTC. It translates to CAWARLATEGEQFF. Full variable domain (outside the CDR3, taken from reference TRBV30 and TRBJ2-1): SQTIHQWPATLVQPVGSPLSLECTVEGTSNPNLYWYRQAAGRGLQLLFYSVGIGQISSEVPQNLSASRPQDRQFILSSKKLLLSDSGFYLCAWARLATEGEQFFGPGTRLTVL.

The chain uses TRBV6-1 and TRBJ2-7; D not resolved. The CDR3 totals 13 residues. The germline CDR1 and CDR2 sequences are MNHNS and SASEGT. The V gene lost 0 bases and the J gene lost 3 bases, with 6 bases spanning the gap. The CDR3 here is CASSEARSYEQYF. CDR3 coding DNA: TGTGCCAGCAGTGAAGCGCGAAGCTACGAGCAGTACTTC.

CDR3 amino acids: CASSNRRGGTDTQYF. CDR3 coding DNA: TGTGCCAGCAGCAACAGGAGAGGGGGCACAGATACGCAGTATTTT. The V and J genes are TRBV7-3 and TRBJ2-3, with D possibly called TRBD1 or TRBD2 (5 bases each). Trimming cost V 5 bases and J 1 base, with 13 bases left between them. The CDR3 has 15 amino acids. Germline V lookup: CDR1 SGHTA, CDR2 FQGTGA. Supplemented by reference TRBV7-3 and TRBJ2-3, the full variable domain reads GAGVSQTPSNKVTEKGKYVELRCDPISGHTALYWYRQSLGQGPEFLIYFQGTGAADDSGLPNDRFFAVRPEGSVSTLKIQRTERGDSAVYLCASSNRRGGTDTQYFGPGTRLTVL.

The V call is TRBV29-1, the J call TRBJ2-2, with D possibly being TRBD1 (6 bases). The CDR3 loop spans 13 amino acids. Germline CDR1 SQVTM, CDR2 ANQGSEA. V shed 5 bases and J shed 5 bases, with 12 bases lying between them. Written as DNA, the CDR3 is TGCAGCGTTTGCAGGGGTGGGACCGGGGAGCTGTTTTTT. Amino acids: CSVCRGGTGELFF.

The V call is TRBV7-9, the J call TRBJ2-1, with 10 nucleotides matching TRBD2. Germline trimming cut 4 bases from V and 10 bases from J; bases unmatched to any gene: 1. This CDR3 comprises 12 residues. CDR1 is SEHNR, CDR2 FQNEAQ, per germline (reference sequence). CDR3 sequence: CASSSGLAEQFF. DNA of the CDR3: TGTGCCAGCAGCTCGGGACTAGCGGAGCAGTTCTTC.

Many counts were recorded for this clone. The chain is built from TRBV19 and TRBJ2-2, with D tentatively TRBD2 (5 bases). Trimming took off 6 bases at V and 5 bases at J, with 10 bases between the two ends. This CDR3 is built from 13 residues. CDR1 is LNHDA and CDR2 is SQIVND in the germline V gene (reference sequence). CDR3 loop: CASRITGTGELFF. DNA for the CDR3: TGTGCCAGTAGAATCACGGGGACCGGGGAGCTGTTTTTT.

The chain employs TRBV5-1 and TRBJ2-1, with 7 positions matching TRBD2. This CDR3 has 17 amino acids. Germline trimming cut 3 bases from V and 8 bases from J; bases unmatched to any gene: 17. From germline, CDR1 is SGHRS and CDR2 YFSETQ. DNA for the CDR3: TGCGCCAGCAGCTCCGCGTCTAGCGGAACGCCATTGGATGAGCAGTTCTTC. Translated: CASSSASSGTPLDEQFF.

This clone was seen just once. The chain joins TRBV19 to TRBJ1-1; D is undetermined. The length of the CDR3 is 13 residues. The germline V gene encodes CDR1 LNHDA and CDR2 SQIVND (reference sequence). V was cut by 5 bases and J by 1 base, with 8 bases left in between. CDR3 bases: TGTGCCAGTAGTCAGAGTGAGAACACTGAAGCTTTCTTT. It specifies CASSQSENTEAFF.

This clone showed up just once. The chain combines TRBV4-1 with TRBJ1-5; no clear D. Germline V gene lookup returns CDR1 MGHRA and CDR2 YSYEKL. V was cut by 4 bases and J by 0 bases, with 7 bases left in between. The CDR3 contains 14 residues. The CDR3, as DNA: TGCGCCAGCAGCCCAATTGATAGCAATCAGCCCCAGCATTTT. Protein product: CASSPIDSNQPQHF.

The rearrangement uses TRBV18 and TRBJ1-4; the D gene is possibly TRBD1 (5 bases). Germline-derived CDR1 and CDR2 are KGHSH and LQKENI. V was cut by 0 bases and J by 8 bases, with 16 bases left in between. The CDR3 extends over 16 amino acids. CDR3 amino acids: CASSPPHMGSGEKLFF. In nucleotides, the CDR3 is TGTGCCAGCTCACCACCCCATATGGGATCAGGGGAAAAACTGTTTTTT.

CDR3 amino acids: CASSTLPGHYNEQFF. The CDR3 DNA sequence: TGTGCCAGCAGCACATTACCGGGACACTACAATGAGCAGTTCTTC. The chain couples TRBV7-8 to TRBJ2-1, with D possibly TRBD1 on 6 matching bases. V shed 5 bases and J shed 3 bases, with 14 bases lying between them. In germline, CDR1 is SGHVS, CDR2 FQNEAQ. The CDR3 is 15 amino acids.

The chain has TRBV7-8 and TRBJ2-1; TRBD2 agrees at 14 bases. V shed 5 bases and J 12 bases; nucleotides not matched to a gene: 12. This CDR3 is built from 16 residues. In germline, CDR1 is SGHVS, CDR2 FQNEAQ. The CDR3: CASSIITGLAGEAQFF. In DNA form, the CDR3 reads TGTGCCAGCAGCATCATAACGGGACTAGCGGGAGAAGCGCAGTTCTTC. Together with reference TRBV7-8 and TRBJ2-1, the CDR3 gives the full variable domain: GAGVSQSPRYKVAKRGQDVALRCDPISGHVSLFWYQQALGQGPEFLTYFQNEAQLDKSGLPSDRFFAERPEGSVSTLKIQRTQQEDSAVYLCASSIITGLAGEAQFFGPGTRLTVL.

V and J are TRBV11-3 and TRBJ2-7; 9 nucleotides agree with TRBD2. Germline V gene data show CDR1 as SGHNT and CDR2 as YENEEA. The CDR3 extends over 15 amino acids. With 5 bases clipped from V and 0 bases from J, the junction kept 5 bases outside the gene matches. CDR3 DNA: TGTGCCAGCAGCCGCGGGACTAGCAGCTCCTACGAGCAGTACTTC. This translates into CASSRGTSSSYEQYF.

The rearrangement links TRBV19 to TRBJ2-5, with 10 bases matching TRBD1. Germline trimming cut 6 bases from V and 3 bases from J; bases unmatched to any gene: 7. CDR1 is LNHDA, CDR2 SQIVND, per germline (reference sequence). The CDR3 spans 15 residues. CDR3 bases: TGTGCCAGTAGCCCCGGGACAGGGGTTAAAGAGACCCAGTACTTC. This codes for CASSPGTGVKETQYF.

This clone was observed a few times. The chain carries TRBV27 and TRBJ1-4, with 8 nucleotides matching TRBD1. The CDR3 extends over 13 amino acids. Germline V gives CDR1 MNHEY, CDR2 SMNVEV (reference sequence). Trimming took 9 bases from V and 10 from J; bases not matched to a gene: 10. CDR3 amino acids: CASLDRASRKLFF. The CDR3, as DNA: TGTGCCAGTTTGGACAGGGCATCGCGAAAACTGTTTTTT.

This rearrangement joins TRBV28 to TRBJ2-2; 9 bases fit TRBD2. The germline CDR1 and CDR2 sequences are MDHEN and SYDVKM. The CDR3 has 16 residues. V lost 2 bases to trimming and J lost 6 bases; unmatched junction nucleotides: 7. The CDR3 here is CASSLVASGKAGELFF. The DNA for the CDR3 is TGTGCCAGCAGTTTAGTCGCTAGCGGGAAGGCCGGGGAGCTGTTTTTT.

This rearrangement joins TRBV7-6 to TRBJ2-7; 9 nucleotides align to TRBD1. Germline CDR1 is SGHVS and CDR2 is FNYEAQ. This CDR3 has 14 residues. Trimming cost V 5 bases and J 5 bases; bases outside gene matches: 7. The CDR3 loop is CASSLGTGLDEQYF. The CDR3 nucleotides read TGTGCCAGCAGCCTCGGGACAGGGCTCGACGAGCAGTACTTC. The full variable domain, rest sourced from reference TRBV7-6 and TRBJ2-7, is GAGVSQSPRYKVTKRGQDVALRCDPISGHVSLYWYRQALGQGPEFLTYFNYEAQQDKSGLPNDRFSAERPEGSISTLTIQRTEQRDSAMYRCASSLGTGLDEQYFGPGTRLTVT.